This TCR beta chain was observed in a study of cytomegalovirus exposure and HLA in healthy donors. The CDR3 is made up of 15 amino acids. Unmatched junction bases numbered 8, after V lost 6 bases and J lost 7 bases. CDR1 and CDR2 (germline): SGHAT, FQNNGV. The study ran its PCR with 60 Vbeta and 13 Jbeta primers. Profiling relied on immunoSEQ multiplex PCR, and the TCRdb table lists in-frame clones only, not all of them. This sample's clone table lists 120,000 to 150,000 clones. Sequencing used PBMCs. The sequence was obtained from a woman in her forties or fifties in good health and CMV-seronegative. The V and J genes are TRBV11-2 and TRBJ2-1; 11 nucleotides agree with TRBD2. The CDR3 is CASRHSGGADNEQFF. Here the CDR3 DNA reads TGTGCCAGCAGACATAGCGGGGGGGCCGATAATGAGCAGTTCTTC.